This T cell receptor (beta chain) is drawn from a study of T cells in tuberculosis. Across the study: This South African cohort compared adolescents with or without latent tuberculosis against adults with active tuberculosis. Study-level findings and limits: GMM-specific TCRs were nearer to active tuberculosis alpha repertoires, suggesting expansion.

The V end was cut by 1 base, the J end by 0 bases, with 12 bases between. Germline assignment: CDR1 GTSNPN and CDR2 SVGIG (reference sequence). This CDR3 is built from 16 residues. About this clone itself: Its antigen remains unidentified.

TCRdb keeps only in-frame clones here, not all; method: immunoSEQ multiplex PCR. The sample lists about 37,000 clones; around 93% were seen once. The clonotype comes from a donor aged 10 to 29 with latent tuberculosis or without tuberculosis infection. Some clones in this sample may be carry-over from other donors' samples. This sequence joins TRBV30 and TRBJ1-4; D perhaps matches TRBD1 (5 bases). The sample was PBMCs. The CDR3 DNA follows: TGTGCCTGGAGTGAGAGGACATTCGCAACTAATGAAAAACTGTTTTTT. Amino acid sequence: CAWSERTFATNEKLFF.